What follows is one T cell receptor (beta chain) and its context. The data derive from a study of beta chain features in type 1 diabetes. CDR1 and CDR2 from the germline V gene are MNHEY and SMNVEV (reference sequence). V was cut by 7 bases and J by 6 bases, with 18 bases left in between. The CDR3 is made up of 14 amino acids. The sequenced template was cDNA made from the entire isolated RNA. Profiled with immunoSEQ multiplex PCR; TCRdb holds only in-frame clones, not every one. The sample has approximately 110,000 clones, 40% seen once. Sequencing was carried out using stem cell memory CD4+ T cells from blood. This rearrangement joins TRBV27 to TRBJ1-1; possible D gene TRBD1, 6 bases. The receptor was derived from a woman aged 18-35 years in good health. The CDR3 reads CASKAPGGLPEAFF. CDR3 bases: TGTGCCAGCAAAGCCCCCGGGGGGCTTCCTGAAGCTTTCTTT.